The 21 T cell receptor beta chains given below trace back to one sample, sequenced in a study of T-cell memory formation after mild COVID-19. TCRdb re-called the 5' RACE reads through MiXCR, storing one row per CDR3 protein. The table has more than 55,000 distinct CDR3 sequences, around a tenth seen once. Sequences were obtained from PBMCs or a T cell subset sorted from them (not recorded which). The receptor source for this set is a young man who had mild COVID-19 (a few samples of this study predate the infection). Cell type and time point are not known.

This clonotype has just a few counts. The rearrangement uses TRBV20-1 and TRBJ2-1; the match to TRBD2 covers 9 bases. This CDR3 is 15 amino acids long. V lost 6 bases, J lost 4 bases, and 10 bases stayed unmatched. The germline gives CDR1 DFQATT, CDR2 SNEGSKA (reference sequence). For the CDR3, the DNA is TGCAGTGCCAGGGGCGGGGGGGCAAGGTACAATGAGCAGTTCTTC. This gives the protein CSARGGGARYNEQFF.

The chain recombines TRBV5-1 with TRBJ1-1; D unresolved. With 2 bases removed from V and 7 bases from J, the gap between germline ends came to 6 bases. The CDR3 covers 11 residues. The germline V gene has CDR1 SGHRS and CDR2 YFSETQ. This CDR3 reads CASSLEDEAFF. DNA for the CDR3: TGCGCCAGCAGCTTAGAAGATGAAGCTTTCTTT.

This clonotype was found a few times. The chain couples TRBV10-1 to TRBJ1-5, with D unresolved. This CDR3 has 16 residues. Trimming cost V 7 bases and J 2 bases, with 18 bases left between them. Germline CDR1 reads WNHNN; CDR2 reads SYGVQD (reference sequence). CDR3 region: CASNSRPPEGNQPQHF. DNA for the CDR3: TGCGCCAGCAATTCGAGGCCCCCCGAAGGCAATCAGCCCCAGCATTTT.

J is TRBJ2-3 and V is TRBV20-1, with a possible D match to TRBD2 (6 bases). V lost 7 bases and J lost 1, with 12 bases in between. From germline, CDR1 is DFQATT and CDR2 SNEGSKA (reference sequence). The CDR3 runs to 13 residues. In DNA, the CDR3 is TGCAGTGAGGCTAAGCGGGGCACAGATACGCAGTATTTT. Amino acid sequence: CSEAKRGTDTQYF.

The CDR3 DNA follows: TGTGCCAGCAGAGACAGACTCGGTGGGGAAAAACTGTTTTTT. It is translated as CASRDRLGGEKLFF. The chain links TRBV12-3 or TRBV12-4 to TRBJ1-4; D is possibly TRBD1 (5 bases). V was pared by 6 bases and J by 8 bases, with 16 bases between. This CDR3 is built from 14 residues.

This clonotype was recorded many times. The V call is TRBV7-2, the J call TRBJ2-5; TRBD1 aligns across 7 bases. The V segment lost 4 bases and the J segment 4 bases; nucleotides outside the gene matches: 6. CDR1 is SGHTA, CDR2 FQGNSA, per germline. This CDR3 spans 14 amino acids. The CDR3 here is CASSSDRVVETQYF. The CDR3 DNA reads TGTGCCAGCAGCTCAGACAGGGTCGTAGAGACCCAGTACTTC.

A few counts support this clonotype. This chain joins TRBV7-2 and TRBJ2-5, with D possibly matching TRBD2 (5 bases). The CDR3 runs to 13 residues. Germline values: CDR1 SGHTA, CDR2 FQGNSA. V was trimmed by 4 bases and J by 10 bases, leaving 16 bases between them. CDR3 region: CASSSRGERNQYF. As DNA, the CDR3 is TGTGCCAGCAGCTCCCGGGGAGAGCGCAACCAGTACTTC. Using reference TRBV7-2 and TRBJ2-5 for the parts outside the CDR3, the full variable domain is GAGVSQSPSNKVTEKGKDVELRCDPISGHTALYWYRQSLGQGLEFLIYFQGNSAPDKSGLPSDRFSAERTGGSVSTLTIQRTQQEDSAVYLCASSSRGERNQYFGPGTRLLVL.

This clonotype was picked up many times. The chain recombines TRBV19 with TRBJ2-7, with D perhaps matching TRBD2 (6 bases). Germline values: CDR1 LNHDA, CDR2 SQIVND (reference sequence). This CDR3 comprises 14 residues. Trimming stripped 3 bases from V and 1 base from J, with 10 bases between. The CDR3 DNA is TGTGCCAGTAGTATCTCGGGGACTTCCTACGAGCAGTACTTC. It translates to CASSISGTSYEQYF.

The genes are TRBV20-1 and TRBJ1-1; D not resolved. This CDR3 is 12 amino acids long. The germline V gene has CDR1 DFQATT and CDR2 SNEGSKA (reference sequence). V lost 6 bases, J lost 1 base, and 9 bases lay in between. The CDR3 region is CSALPGNTEAFF. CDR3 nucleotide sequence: TGCAGTGCACTCCCGGGGAACACTGAAGCTTTCTTT.

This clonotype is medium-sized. CDR3: CATSDHGLAGQETQYF. In nucleotides, the CDR3 is TGTGCCACCAGTGATCACGGTTTAGCGGGACAAGAGACCCAGTACTTC. The rearrangement uses TRBV24-1 and TRBJ2-5, with TRBD2 identical over 8 bases. V was pared by 3 bases and J by 2 bases, with 7 bases of the junction left unmatched. CDR1 is KGHDR and CDR2 is SFDVKD in the germline V gene. The length of the CDR3 is 16 residues.

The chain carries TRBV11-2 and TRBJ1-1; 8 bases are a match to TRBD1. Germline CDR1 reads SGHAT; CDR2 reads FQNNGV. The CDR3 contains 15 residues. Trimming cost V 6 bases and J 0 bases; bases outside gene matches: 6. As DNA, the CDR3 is TGTGCCAGCAGGTATCAGGGGGCGTTGAACACTGAAGCTTTCTTT. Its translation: CASRYQGALNTEAFF.

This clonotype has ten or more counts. The DNA for the CDR3 is TGTGCCAGCAGCCGGAACCTAGGCACAGATACGCAGTATTTT. This gives the protein CASSRNLGTDTQYF. J is TRBJ2-3 and V is TRBV4-2; unclear D gene. CDR1 and CDR2 (germline): LGHNA, YNFKEQ. CDR3 size: 14 residues. Trimming took off 4 bases at V and 1 base at J, with 9 bases between the two ends.

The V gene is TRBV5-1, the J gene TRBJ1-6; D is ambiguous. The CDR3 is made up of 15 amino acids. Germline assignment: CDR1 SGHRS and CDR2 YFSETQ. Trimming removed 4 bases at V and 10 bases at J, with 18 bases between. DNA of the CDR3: TGCGCCAGCAGCCCCGGGGAGGTAATAGTCTCACCCCTCCACTTT. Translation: CASSPGEVIVSPLHF.

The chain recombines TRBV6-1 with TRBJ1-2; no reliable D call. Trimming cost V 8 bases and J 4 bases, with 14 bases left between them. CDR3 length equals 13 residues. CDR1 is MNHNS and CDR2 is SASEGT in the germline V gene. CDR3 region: CASVRRGTYGYTF. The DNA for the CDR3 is TGTGCCAGCGTCAGACGGGGAACCTATGGCTACACCTTC.

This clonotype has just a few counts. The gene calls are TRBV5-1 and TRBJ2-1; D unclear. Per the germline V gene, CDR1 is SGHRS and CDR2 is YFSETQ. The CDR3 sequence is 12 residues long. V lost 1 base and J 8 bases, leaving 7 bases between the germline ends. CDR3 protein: CASSLIGYEQFF. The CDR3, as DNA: TGCGCCAGCAGCTTGATCGGGTATGAGCAGTTCTTC.

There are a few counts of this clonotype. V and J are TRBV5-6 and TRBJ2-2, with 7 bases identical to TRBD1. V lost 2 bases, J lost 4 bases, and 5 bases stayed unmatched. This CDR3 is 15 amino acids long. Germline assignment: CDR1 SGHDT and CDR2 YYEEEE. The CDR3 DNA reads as TGTGCCAGCAGCTTCAGGTCAGGGGGCACCGGGGAGCTGTTTTTT. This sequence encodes CASSFRSGGTGELFF.

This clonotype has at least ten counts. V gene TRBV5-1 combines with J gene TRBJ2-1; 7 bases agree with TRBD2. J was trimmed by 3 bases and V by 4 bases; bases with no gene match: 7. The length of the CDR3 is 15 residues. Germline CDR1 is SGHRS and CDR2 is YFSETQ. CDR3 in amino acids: CASSPSSGVYNEQFF. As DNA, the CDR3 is TGCGCCAGCAGCCCCTCCAGCGGGGTCTACAATGAGCAGTTCTTC.

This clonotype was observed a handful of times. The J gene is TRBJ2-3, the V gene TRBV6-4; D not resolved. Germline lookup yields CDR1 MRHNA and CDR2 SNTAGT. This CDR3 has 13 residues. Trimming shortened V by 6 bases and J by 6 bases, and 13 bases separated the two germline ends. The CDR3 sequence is CASSRNSGDTQYF. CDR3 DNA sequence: TGTGCCAGCAGCCGCAATTCGGGTGATACGCAGTATTTT.

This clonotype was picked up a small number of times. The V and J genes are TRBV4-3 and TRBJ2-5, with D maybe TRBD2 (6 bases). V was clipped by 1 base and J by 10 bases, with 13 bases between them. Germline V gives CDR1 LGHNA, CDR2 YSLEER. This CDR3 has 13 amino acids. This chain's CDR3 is CASSQVAGRIQYF. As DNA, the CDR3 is TGCGCCAGCAGCCAAGTGGCAGGGAGGATCCAGTACTTC.

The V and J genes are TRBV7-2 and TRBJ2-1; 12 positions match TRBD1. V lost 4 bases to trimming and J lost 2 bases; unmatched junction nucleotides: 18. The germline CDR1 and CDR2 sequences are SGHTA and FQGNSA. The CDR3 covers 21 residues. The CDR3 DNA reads TGTGCCAGCAGCTGGAAGGGGACAGGGGGCCAGGGAGAGGTTGCCTACAATGAGCAGTTCTTC. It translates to CASSWKGTGGQGEVAYNEQFF.

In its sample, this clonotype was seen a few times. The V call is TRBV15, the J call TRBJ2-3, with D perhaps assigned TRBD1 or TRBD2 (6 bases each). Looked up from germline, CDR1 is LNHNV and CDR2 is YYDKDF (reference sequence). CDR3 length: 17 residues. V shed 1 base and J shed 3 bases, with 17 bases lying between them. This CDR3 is CATSRALIGGRTDTQYF. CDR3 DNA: TGTGCCACCAGCAGAGCCCTTATAGGGGGGAGGACAGATACGCAGTATTTT.